The clone carrying this T cell receptor (beta chain) was found many times. The TCRbeta library was prepared with unique molecular identifiers. Each CDR3 protein is one row after TCRdb ran MiXCR on the PCR reads. The sample holds nearly 250,000 distinct CDR3 sequences, 7.5% to 9.5% seen once. This sample was included in a study of T-cell reconstitution after alpha-beta-depleted transplantation in children. The sample was PBMCs, mostly from graft donor cells, taken 180 days after TCRalphabeta/CD19-depleted stem cell transplant. The receptor's source is a male patient younger than 18 who had a stem cell transplant for acute lymphoblastic leukemia, so the T cells may come from the graft donor.

CDR3 residues: CASSLTGGNEKLFF. As DNA, the CDR3 is TGCGCCAGCAGCTTGACAGGGGGTAATGAAAAACTGTTTTTT. The chain is built from TRBV5-1 and TRBJ1-4, with 8 bases aligning to TRBD1. J was trimmed by 4 bases and V by 1 base; bases with no gene match: 0. Germline V gene data show CDR1 as SGHRS and CDR2 as YFSETQ. CDR3 size: 14 residues.